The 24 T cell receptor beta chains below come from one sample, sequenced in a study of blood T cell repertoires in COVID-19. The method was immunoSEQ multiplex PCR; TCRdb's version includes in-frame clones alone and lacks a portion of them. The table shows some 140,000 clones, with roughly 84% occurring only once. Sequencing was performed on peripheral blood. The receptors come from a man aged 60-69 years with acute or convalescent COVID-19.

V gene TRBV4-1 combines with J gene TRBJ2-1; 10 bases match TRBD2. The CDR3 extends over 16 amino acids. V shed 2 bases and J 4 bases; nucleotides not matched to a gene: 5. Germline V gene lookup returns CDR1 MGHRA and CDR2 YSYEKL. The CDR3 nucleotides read TGCGCCAGCAGCCAAATACTAGCGGGATTGTACAATGAGCAGTTCTTC. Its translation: CASSQILAGLYNEQFF.

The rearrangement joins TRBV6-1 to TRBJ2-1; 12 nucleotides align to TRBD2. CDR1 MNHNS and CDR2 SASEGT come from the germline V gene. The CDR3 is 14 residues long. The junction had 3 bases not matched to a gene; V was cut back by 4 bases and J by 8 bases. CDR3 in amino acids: CASSGGLAGYEQFF. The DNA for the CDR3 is TGTGCCAGCAGTGGTGGACTAGCGGGATATGAGCAGTTCTTC.

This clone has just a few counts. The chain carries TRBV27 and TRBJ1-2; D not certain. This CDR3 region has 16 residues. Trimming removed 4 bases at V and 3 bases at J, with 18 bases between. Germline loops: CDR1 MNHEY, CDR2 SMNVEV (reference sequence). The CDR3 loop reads CASSWSGVHSDYGYTF. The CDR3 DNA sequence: TGTGCCAGCAGTTGGTCCGGAGTACACTCAGACTATGGCTACACCTTC.

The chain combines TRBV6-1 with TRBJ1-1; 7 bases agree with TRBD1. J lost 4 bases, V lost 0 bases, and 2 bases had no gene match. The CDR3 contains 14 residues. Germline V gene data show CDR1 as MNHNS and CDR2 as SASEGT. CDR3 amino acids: CASSEAGGVTEAFF. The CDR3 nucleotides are TGTGCCAGCAGTGAAGCAGGGGGCGTCACTGAAGCTTTCTTT.

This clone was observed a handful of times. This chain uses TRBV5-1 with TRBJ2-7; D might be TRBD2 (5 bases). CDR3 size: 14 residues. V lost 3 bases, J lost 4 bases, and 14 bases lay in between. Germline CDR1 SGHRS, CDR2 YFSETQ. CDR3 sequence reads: CASSSTTAEYEQYF. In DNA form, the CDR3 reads TGCGCCAGCAGCTCGACCACAGCGGAATACGAGCAGTACTTC.

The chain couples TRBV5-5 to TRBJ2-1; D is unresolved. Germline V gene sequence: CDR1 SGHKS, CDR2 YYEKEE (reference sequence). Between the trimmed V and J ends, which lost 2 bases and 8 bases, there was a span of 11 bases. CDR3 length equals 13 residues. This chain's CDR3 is CASSLQIQDEQFF. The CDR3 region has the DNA TGTGCCAGCAGCTTACAGATTCAGGATGAGCAGTTCTTC.

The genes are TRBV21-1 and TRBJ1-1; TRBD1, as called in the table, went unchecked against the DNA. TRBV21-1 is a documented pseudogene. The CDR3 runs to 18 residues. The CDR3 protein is CASSKGDGDRLLCTEAFF. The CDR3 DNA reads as TGTGCCAGCAGCAAAGGAGATGGGGACAGACTTTTGTGCACTGAAGCTTTCTTT.

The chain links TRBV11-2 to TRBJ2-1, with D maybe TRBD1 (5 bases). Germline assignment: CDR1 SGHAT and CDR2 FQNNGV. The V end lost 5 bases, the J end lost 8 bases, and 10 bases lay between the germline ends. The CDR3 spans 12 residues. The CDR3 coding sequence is TGTGCCAGCAGCCCTACAGGTCATGAGCAGTTCTTC. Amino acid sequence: CASSPTGHEQFF.

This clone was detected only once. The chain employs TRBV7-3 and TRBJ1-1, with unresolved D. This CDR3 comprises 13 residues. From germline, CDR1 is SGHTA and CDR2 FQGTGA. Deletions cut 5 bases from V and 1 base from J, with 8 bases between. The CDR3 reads CASSHAGNTEAFF. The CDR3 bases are TGTGCCAGCAGCCACGCCGGGAACACTGAAGCTTTCTTT.

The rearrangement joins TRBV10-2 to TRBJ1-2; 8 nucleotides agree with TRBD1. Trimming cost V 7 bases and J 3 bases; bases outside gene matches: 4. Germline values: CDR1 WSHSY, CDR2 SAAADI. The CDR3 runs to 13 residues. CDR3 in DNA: TGCGCCAGCACTGGGGGACAGGACTATGGCTACACCTTC. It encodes CASTGGQDYGYTF.

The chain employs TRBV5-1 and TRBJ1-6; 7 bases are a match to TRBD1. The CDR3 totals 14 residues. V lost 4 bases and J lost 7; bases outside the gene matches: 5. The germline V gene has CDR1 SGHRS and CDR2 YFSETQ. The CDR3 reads CASSPTGVNSPLHF. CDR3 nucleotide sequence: TGCGCCAGCAGCCCCACAGGGGTGAATTCACCCCTCCACTTT.

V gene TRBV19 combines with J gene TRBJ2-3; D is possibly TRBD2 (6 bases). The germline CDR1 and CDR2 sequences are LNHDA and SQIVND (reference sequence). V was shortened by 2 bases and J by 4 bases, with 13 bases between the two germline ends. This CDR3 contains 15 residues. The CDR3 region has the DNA TGTGCCAGTAGTATATCCGGGGGAACCTCAGATACGCAGTATTTT. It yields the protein CASSISGGTSDTQYF.

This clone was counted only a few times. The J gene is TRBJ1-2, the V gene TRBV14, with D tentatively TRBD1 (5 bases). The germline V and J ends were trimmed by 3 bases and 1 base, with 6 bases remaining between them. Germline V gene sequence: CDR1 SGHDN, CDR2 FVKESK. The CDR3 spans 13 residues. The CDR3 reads CASSHDSNYGYTF. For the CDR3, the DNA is TGTGCCAGCAGCCATGACAGTAACTATGGCTACACCTTC.

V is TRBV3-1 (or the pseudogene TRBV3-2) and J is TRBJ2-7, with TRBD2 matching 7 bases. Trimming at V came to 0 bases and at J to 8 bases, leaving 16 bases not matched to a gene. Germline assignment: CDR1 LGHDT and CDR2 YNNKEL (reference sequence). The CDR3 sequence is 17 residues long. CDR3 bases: TGTGCCAGCAGCCAAGAGATGTGGCGGGAGCTTATTGGGAAGCAGTACTTC. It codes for CASSQEMWRELIGKQYF.

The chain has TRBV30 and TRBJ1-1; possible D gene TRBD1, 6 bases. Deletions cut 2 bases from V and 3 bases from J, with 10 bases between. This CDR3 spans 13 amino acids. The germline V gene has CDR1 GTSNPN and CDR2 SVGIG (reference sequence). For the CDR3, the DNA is TGTGCCTGGAGTTTCCGACAGGACACTGAAGCTTTCTTT. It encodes CAWSFRQDTEAFF.

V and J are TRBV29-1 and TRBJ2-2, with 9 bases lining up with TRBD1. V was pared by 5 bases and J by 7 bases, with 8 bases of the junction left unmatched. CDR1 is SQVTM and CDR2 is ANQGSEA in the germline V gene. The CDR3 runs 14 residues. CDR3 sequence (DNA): TGCAGCGTTAACCCACAGGGGGCTGACGGGGAGCTGTTTTTT. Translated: CSVNPQGADGELFF.

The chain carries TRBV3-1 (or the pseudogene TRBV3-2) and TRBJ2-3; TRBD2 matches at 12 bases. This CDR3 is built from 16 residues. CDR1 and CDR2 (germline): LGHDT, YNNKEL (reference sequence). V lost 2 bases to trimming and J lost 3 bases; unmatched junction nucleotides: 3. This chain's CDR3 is CASSQSLAGGTDTQYF. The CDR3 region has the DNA TGTGCCAGCAGCCAATCGCTAGCGGGGGGGACAGATACGCAGTATTTT.

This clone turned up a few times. In nucleotides, the CDR3 is TGTGCCACCAGTGACACTCGGACAGGGAACAATCAGCCCCAGCATTTT. Its translation is CATSDTRTGNNQPQHF. V usage is TRBV24-1 and J usage is TRBJ1-5; 8 nucleotides match TRBD1. This CDR3 has 16 residues. Trimming took 4 bases from V and 3 from J; bases not matched to a gene: 7. From germline, CDR1 is KGHDR and CDR2 SFDVKD.

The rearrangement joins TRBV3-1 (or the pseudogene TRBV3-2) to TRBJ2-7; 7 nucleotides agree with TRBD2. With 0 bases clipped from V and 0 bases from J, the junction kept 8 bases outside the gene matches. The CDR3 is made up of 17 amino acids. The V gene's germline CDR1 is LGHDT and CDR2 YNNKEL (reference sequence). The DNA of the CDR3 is TGTGCCAGCAGCCAAGACGTACTAGCGAAGAGCTCCTACGAGCAGTACTTC. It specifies CASSQDVLAKSSYEQYF.

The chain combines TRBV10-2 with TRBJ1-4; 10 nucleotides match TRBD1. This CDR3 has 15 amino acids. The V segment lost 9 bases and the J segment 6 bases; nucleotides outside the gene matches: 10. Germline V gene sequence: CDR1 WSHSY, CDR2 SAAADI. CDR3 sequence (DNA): TGCGCCAGTCGCTTGCGGGACAGGGGTGATGAAAAACTGTTTTTT. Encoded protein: CASRLRDRGDEKLFF.

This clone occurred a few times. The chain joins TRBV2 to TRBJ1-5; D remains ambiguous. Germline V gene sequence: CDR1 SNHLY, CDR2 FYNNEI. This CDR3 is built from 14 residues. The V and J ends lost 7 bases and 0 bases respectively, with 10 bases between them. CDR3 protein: CASNHPNSNQPQHF. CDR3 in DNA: TGTGCCAGCAACCATCCTAATAGCAATCAGCCCCAGCATTTT.

CDR3 region: CASSQFLAGQDTQYF. The CDR3 DNA reads TGTGCCAGCAGCCAATTTTTGGCGGGGCAAGATACGCAGTATTTT. The chain carries TRBV3-1 (or the pseudogene TRBV3-2) and TRBJ2-3; D perhaps matches TRBD2 (6 bases). The V and J ends lost 2 bases and 5 bases respectively, with 14 bases between them. CDR1 LGHDT and CDR2 YNNKEL come from the germline V gene (reference sequence). The length of the CDR3 is 15 residues.

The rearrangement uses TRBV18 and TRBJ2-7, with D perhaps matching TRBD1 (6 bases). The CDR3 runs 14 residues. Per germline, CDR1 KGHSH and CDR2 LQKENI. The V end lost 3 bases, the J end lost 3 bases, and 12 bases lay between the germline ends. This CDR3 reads CASSPHRELYEQYF. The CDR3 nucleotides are TGTGCCAGCTCACCCCACAGGGAGCTCTACGAGCAGTACTTC.

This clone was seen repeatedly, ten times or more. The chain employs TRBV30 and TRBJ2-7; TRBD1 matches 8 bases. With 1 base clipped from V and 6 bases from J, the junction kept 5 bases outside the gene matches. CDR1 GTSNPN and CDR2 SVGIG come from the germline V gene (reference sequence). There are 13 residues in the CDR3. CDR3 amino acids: CAWSGDTGGEQYF. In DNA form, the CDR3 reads TGTGCCTGGAGTGGCGATACAGGGGGCGAGCAGTACTTC.